This record concerns one TCR beta chain sequence. Its antigen remains unidentified. Per-base quality was not reported, and no clone a single base away is much larger than it. This specimen's time point label, interpreted: patch test 1, 2 weeks after DPC sensitization. This sample's treatment or condition label indicates: therapeutic diphenylcyclopropenone sensitization with weekly scalp DPC. At every patch-test visit, the blood draw took place before the patch test was put on. To be eligible, patients had to be aged 18 to 70, diagnosed with alopecia and judged suitable for DPC therapy, while pregnant patients were excluded. Total RNA was isolated from unfractionated whole blood collected in Tempus Blood RNA tubes. The sample comes from a study of human T cells and chemical hapten exposure (dated by TCRdb to the early 2020s). Regarding the study in general: For sensitization, 2% DPC in acetone was applied to a roughly 2 cm by roughly 2 cm area of upper inner arm skin. Weekly therapeutic DPC doses were additionally applied to the scalp of patients throughout the approximately 24-week study period. Patch testing on the upper back used Finn chambers containing 0.01% DPC, with scoring done after 6 days according to International Contact Dermatitis Research Group standards. Most of the patients in the cohort were female, and the cohort covered alopecia areata with under or over 50% scalp involvement, alopecia totalis and alopecia universalis. Libraries were combined into a pool for sequencing, and differences in TCR yield between samples came mainly from small differences in library volumes within the pool. This study followed changes in the peripheral blood TCR repertoire in vivo during primary and secondary sensitization of alopecia patients to the hapten diphenylcyclopropenone (DPC). Patient blood was sampled pre-sensitization (week 0) and at 2, 6 and about 24 weeks after DPC sensitization. For TCR sequencing, blood came from about 29 alopecia patients at anywhere from one to four time points (pre-sensitization, 2, 6 and 24 weeks). Broad study findings and their caveats: Patch test score was positively correlated with the number of PT1 expanded TCRs, with significance at thresholds 8, 16 and 32 but not at 4. Repeated subsampling changed both the strength of the expansion versus patch-test correlation and the threshold at which that correlation became significant. All patients had alopecia, a presumed autoimmune disease, so their immune response might differ from that of healthy individuals. DPC sensitization did not change how many TCRs were above 1 in 1000 frequency, and no evidence was found of alterations in global repertoire structure. Expanded TCRs formed significantly more large CDR3 similarity clusters than pre-sensitization or healthy control sets, consistent with antigen-driven responses.

Trimming removed 0 bases from V and 3 bases from J, leaving 6 bases between the germline ends. From a lookup of the germline V gene (reference sequence), CDR1 and CDR2 are WNHNN and SYGVQD. The CDR3 contains 13 residues, cysteine and phenylalanine counted. The DNA shown is the 39-base CDR3, in frame from base 1. Library preparation was by RACE. The sequencer was a NextSeq 500. Library preparation attached unique molecular identifiers to individual cDNA molecules for quantitative, reproducible TCR counting. Both TCR alpha and TCR beta chains were sequenced from each blood RNA sample. The authors' pipeline ran thus. The median number of TCRs per sample was approximately 96,000, ranging from roughly 23,224 to 690,600. The Decombinator software suite was used to annotate the V, J and CDR3 of the TCR reads. Every sample was subsampled to the same number of TCRs (28,000) for the PS versus PT1 abundance plots. Expanded TCRs were defined as absent before sensitization and observed at least eight times at the 2-week time point. TCRdb reran the public reads through fastp at Q25 and MiXCR, keeping productive beta chains. Each record represents a unique CDR3 protein, reported with the most common genes and DNA among its rows. These V and J calls originate from TCRdb's pipeline instead of the authors' own analysis. The sample table shows 150,000 to 200,000 distinct CDR3 sequences, and about a fifth are seen once. The top ten clonotypes cover about 6.7% of the sample.

The sequence was collected from a woman in her fifties or sixties with alopecia areata. Some clones in this sample may be carry-over from other donors' samples. This receptor chain uses TRBV10-1 and TRBJ2-7; the D gene cannot be resolved reliably. The sample here was whole blood, taken in connection with sensitization to the hapten diphenylcyclopropenone (DPC). Here the CDR3 is given as CASSESRIYEQYF. The DNA sequence is given as TGCGCCAGCAGTGAGTCCCGAATCTACGAGCAGTACTTC.